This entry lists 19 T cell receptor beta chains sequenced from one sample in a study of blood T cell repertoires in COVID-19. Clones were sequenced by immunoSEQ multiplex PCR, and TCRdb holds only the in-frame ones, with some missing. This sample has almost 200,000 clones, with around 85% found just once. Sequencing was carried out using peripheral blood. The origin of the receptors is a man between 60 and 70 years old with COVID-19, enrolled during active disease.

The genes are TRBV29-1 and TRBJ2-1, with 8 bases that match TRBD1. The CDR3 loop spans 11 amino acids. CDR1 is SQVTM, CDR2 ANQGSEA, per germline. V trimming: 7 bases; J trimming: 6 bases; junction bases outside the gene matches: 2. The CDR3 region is CSAQGANEQFF. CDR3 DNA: TGCAGCGCCCAGGGGGCCAATGAGCAGTTCTTC.

CDR3: CATSQGPGELFF. The CDR3 DNA reads as TGTGCCACCAGCCAGGGTCCCGGGGAGCTGTTTTTT. The chain employs TRBV24-1 and TRBJ2-2; a weak D match, TRBD1 (5 bases). The CDR3 runs 12 residues. Germline V gene lookup returns CDR1 KGHDR and CDR2 SFDVKD. V dropped 7 bases and J dropped 6 bases, with 8 bases sitting between them.

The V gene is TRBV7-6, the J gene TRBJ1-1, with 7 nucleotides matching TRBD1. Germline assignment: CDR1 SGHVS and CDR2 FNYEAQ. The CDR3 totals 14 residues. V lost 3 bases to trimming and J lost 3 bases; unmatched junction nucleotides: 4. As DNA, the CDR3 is TGTGCCAGCAGCTTTTACAGGGGAGACACTGAAGCTTTCTTT. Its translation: CASSFYRGDTEAFF.

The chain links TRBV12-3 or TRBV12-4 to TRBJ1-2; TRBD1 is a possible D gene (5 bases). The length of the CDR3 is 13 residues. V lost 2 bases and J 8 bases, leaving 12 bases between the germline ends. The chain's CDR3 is CASSLRGERGYTF. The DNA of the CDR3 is TGTGCCAGCAGTTTACGGGGGGAGAGGGGCTACACCTTC.

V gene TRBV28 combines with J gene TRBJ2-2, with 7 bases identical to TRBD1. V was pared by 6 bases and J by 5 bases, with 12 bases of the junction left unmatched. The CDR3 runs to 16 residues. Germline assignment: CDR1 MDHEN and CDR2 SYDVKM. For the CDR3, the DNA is TGTGCCAGCAGCTCGGTACAGGGGCGGGTTACCGGGGAGCTGTTTTTT. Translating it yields CASSSVQGRVTGELFF.

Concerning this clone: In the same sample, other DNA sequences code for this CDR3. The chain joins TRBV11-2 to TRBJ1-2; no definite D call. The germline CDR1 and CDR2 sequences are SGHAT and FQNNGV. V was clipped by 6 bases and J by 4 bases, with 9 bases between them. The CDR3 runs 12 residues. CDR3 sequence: CASSSGSYGYTF. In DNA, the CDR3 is TGTGCCAGCAGTTCCGGGTCCTATGGCTACACCTTC.

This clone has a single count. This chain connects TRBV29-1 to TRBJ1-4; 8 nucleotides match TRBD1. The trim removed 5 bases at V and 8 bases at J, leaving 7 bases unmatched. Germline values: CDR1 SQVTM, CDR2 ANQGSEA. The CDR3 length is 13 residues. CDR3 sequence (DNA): TGCAGCGTTAGGACAGGGTCAAGAGAAAAACTGTTTTTT. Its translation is CSVRTGSREKLFF.

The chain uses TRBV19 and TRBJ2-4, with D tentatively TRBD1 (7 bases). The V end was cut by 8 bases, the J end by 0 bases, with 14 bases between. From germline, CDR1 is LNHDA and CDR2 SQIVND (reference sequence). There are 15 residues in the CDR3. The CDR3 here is CASAGGSLAKNIQYF. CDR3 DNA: TGTGCCAGTGCAGGGGGGAGTTTAGCCAAAAACATTCAGTACTTC. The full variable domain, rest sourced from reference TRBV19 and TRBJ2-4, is DGGITQSPKYLFRKEGQNVTLSCEQNLNHDAMYWYRQDPGQGLRLIYYSQIVNDFQKGDIAEGYSVSREKKESFPLTVTSAQKNPTAFYLCASAGGSLAKNIQYFGAGTRLSVL.

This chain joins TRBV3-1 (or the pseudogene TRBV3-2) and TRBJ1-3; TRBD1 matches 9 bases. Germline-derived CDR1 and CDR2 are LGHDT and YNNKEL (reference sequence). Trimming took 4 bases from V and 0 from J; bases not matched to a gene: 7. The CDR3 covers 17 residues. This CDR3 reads CASSPWDRASSGNTIYF. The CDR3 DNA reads TGTGCCAGCAGCCCCTGGGACAGGGCCAGCTCTGGAAACACCATATATTTT.

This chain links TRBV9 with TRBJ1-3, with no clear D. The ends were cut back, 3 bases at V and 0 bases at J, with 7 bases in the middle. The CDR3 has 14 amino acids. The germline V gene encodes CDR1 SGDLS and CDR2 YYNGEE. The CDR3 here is CASSARVSGNTIYF. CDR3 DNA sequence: TGTGCCAGCAGCGCGAGGGTCTCTGGAAACACCATATATTTT.

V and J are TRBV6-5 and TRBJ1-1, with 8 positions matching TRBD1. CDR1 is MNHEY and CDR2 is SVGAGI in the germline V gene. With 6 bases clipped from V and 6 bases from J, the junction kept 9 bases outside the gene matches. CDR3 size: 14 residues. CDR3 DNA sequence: TGTGCCAGCAGCGGAACAGGGGGTAACCCTGAAGCTTTCTTT. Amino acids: CASSGTGGNPEAFF.

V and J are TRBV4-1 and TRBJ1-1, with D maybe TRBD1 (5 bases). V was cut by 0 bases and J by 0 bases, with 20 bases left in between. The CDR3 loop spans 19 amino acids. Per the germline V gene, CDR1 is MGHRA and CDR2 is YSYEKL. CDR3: CASSQEMSKGRGMNTEAFF. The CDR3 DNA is TGCGCCAGCAGCCAAGAGATGTCGAAGGGGCGGGGGATGAACACTGAAGCTTTCTTT.

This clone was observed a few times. The CDR3 reads CASSQGELYNYGYTF. The CDR3 DNA sequence: TGCGCCAGCAGCCAAGGAGAGCTCTATAACTATGGCTACACCTTC. This chain joins TRBV4-1 and TRBJ1-2; D is unclear. V lost 1 base, J lost 1 base, and 10 bases lay in between. Germline V gene data show CDR1 as MGHRA and CDR2 as YSYEKL. There are 15 residues in the CDR3.

The CDR3 spells CSVEAPGQIYGYTF. CDR3 sequence (DNA): TGCAGCGTTGAAGCCCCGGGACAGATCTATGGCTACACCTTC. This chain connects TRBV29-1 to TRBJ1-2; 7 bases are a match to TRBD1. Germline CDR1 is SQVTM and CDR2 is ANQGSEA. V dropped 1 base and J dropped 4; count of bases not matched to a gene: 6. This CDR3 spans 14 amino acids.

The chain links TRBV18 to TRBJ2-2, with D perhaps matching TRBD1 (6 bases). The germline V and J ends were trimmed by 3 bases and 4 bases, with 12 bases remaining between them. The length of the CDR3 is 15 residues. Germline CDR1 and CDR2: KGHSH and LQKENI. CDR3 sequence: CASSPLQGSTGELFF. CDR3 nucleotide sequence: TGTGCCAGCTCACCTTTACAGGGCTCCACCGGGGAGCTGTTTTTT. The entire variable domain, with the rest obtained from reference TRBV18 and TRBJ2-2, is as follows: NAGVMQNPRHLVRRRGQEARLRCSPMKGHSHVYWYRQLPEEGLKFMVYLQKENIIDESGMPKERFSAEFPKEGPSILRIQQVVRGDSAAYFCASSPLQGSTGELFFGEGSRLTVL.

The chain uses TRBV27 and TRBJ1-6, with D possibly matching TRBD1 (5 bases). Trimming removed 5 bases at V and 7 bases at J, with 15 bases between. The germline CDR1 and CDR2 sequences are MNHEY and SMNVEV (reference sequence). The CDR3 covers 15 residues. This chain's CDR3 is CASSPEGAWNSPLHF. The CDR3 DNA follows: TGTGCCAGCAGTCCTGAAGGGGCTTGGAATTCACCCCTCCACTTT.

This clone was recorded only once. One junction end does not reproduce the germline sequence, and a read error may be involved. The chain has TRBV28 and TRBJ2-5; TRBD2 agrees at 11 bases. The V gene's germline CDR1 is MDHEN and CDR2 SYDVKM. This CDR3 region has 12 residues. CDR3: CASYTGGGLADF. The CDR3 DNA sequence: TGTGCCAGCTATACAGGGGGGGGACTAGCGGACTTC.

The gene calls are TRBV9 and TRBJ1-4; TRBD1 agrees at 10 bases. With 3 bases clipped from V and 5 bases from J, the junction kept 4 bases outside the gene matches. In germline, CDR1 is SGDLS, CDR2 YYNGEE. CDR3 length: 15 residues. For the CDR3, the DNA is TGTGCCAGCAGCGCGGGACAGGGGATAAATGAAAAACTGTTTTTT. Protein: CASSAGQGINEKLFF.

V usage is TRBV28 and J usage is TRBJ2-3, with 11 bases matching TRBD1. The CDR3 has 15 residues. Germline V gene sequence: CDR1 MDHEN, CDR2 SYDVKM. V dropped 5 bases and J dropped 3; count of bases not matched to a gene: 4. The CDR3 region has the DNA TGTGCCAGCAGTCGTTGGGACAGGGGGACAGATACGCAGTATTTT. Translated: CASSRWDRGTDTQYF.